These 29 T cell receptor beta chains originate from one sample sequenced in a study of low-dose radiotherapy and immunotherapy resistance in tumors. Time point noted: after trial treatment. This sample's treatment: LDRT plus nivolumab, ipilimumab, low-dose cyclophosphamide and aspirin (RACIN trial). Alpha- and beta-chain coverage of first-strand cDNA came from TRAV- and TRBV-specific primers. The authors ran about 20 PCR cycles to amplify TCRs with a constant-region primer and V-primer adapter. TCRdb passed the reads through MiXCR, listing each CDR3 protein once. The sample yields roughly 100,000 distinct CDR3 sequences, less than 25% seen once. Sequencing used PBMCs, obtained after low-dose radiotherapy plus immunotherapy. These receptors were taken from a male donor with prostate cancer.

In its sample, this clonotype was seen many times. V gene TRBV23-1 combines with J gene TRBJ1-1; D uncertain. TRBV23-1 is treated as an ORF (open reading frame) with a function not yet certain. This CDR3 region has 13 residues. Trimming stripped 7 bases from V and 6 bases from J, with 15 bases between. Here the CDR3 DNA reads TGCGCCAGCATGTTGGGGTGGAGGGCTGAAGCTTTCTTT. Protein: CASMLGWRAEAFF.

This clonotype was counted at least ten times. The V gene is TRBV9, the J gene TRBJ2-1; weak D call: TRBD1 (5 bases). Germline values: CDR1 SGDLS, CDR2 YYNGEE. The CDR3 is made up of 12 amino acids. V lost 2 bases, J lost 12 bases, and 12 bases lay in between. The CDR3 here is CASSVNGQGQFF. In nucleotides, the CDR3 is TGTGCCAGCAGCGTTAACGGTCAGGGGCAGTTCTTC.

Details on this clonotype: With only one base between it and a far larger clone, this is likely a read error. The rearrangement joins TRBV7-9 to TRBJ2-1; 10 bases fit TRBD2. Germline V CDR1 and CDR2: SEHNR, FQNEAQ (reference sequence). The ends lost 5 bases at V and 9 bases at J; junction bases unmatched: 7. This CDR3 has 14 amino acids. The CDR3 spells CASSIQRGGGEQFF. In DNA form, the CDR3 reads TGTGCCAGCAGCATCCAGCGGGGGGGCGGTGAGCAGTTCTTC. Complete variable domain (other parts from reference TRBV7-9 and TRBJ2-1): DTGVSQNPRHKITKRGQNVTFRCDPISEHNRLYWYRQTLGQGPEFLTYFQNEAQLEKSRLLSDRFSAERPKGSFSTLEIQRTEQGDSAMYLCASSIQRGGGEQFFGPGTRLTVL.

This clonotype has ten or more counts. CDR3 in DNA: TGCGCCAGCAGATTTCAAGCCGGGGGGCCTGGGGGAAATGAGCAGTTCTTC. This translates into CASRFQAGGPGGNEQFF. The J gene is TRBJ2-1, the V gene TRBV5-1, with D maybe TRBD2 (7 bases). Trimming removed 5 bases at V and 7 bases at J, with 25 bases between. The germline V gene encodes CDR1 SGHRS and CDR2 YFSETQ. This CDR3 has 17 amino acids.

This clonotype was recorded at least ten times. The chain is built from TRBV2 and TRBJ2-3; D uncertain. Germline V CDR1 and CDR2: SNHLY, FYNNEI. The CDR3 is 13 amino acids. Trimming removed 5 bases at V and 4 bases at J, with 10 bases between. CDR3 bases: TGTGCCAGCAGTTTTTACTCCTCAGATACGCAGTATTTT. Amino acid sequence: CASSFYSSDTQYF.

This clonotype has ten or more counts. The chain is built from TRBV4-1 and TRBJ2-7; 10 bases are shared with TRBD1. The germline gives CDR1 MGHRA, CDR2 YSYEKL. The J segment lost 3 bases and the V segment lost 1 base, leaving 12 bases of the junction unmatched. This CDR3 region has 18 residues. CDR3 DNA sequence: TGCGCCAGCAGCCAAGTCGCCCCTGGGACAGGGGATTACTACGAGCAGTACTTC. It codes for CASSQVAPGTGDYYEQYF.

This clonotype was seen a few times. The chain has TRBV5-1 and TRBJ2-2; D is ambiguous. In germline, CDR1 is SGHRS, CDR2 YFSETQ. Trimming pared 4 bases from V and 4 bases from J, leaving 23 bases between. The length of the CDR3 is 18 residues. DNA of the CDR3: TGCGCCAGCAGCCCCGGTAGGTGGCTAGTGGCCGTCACCGGGGAGCTGTTTTTT. This gives the protein CASSPGRWLVAVTGELFF.

This clonotype occurred many times. The chain couples TRBV20-1 to TRBJ2-7, with D perhaps matching TRBD1 (6 bases). Trimming shortened V by 3 bases and J by 1 base, and 19 bases separated the two germline ends. The germline CDR1 and CDR2 sequences are DFQATT and SNEGSKA (reference sequence). This CDR3 spans 16 amino acids. The CDR3 loop is CSARGSLGTLSYEQYF. CDR3 sequence (DNA): TGCAGTGCTAGGGGTTCACTCGGGACACTTTCCTACGAGCAGTACTTC.

This clonotype showed up many times. V and J are TRBV3-1 and TRBJ1-4; TRBD1 matches 9 bases. This CDR3 has 15 residues. V lost 3 bases to trimming and J lost 8 bases; unmatched junction nucleotides: 7. Germline values: CDR1 LGHDT, CDR2 YNNKEL (reference sequence). This CDR3 is CASSHEGQGTEKLFF. DNA of the CDR3: TGTGCCAGCAGCCACGAGGGACAGGGAACGGAAAAACTGTTTTTT. The variable domain in full, completed from reference TRBV3-1 and TRBJ1-4, reads DTAVSQTPKYLVTQMGNDKSIKCEQNLGHDTMYWYKQDSKKFLKIMFSYNNKELIINETVPNRFSPKSPDKAHLNLHINSLELGDSAVYFCASSHEGQGTEKLFFGSGTQLSVL.

This clonotype was observed at least ten times. This chain links TRBV5-1 with TRBJ2-1, with D possibly matching TRBD1 (7 bases). This CDR3 contains 13 residues. The V end was cut by 0 bases, the J end by 8 bases, with 9 bases between. Germline V gives CDR1 SGHRS, CDR2 YFSETQ. CDR3 region: CASSLARGDEQFF. CDR3 coding DNA: TGCGCCAGCAGCTTGGCCAGGGGGGATGAGCAGTTCTTC.

This clonotype was observed at least ten times. The chain links TRBV10-3 to TRBJ1-1; TRBD1 agrees at 7 bases. J lost 6 bases, V lost 4 bases, and 5 bases had no gene match. The CDR3 consists of 13 residues. Germline CDR1 ENHRY, CDR2 SYGVKD. The CDR3 sequence: CAISGQGGAEAFF. The CDR3 nucleotides are TGTGCCATCAGTGGACAGGGAGGCGCTGAAGCTTTCTTT.

V gene TRBV27 combines with J gene TRBJ2-7; D is unclear. The CDR3 spans 14 residues. CDR1 and CDR2 from the germline V gene are MNHEY and SMNVEV (reference sequence). The V end lost 2 bases, the J end lost 5 bases, and 13 bases lay between the germline ends. CDR3 nucleotide sequence: TGTGCCAGCAGTTTAATGGCCAGAACGAACGAGCAGTACTTC. As protein: CASSLMARTNEQYF.

Concerning this clonotype itself: A read error is the likely source, as a far larger clone sits one nucleotide away. The V gene is TRBV5-3, the J gene TRBJ2-7; perhaps TRBD2 as D (6 bases). TRBV5-3 is sorted into the ORF group, with uncertain function. V lost 8 bases and J lost 0, with 15 bases in between. The CDR3 sequence is 14 residues long. CDR3 loop: CASAQAGCSYEQYF. CDR3 bases: TGTGCCAGCGCCCAGGCGGGGTGCTCCTACGAGCAGTACTTC.

This clonotype was observed at least ten times. The genes are TRBV19 and TRBJ2-3, with 8 bases identical to TRBD2. Germline lookup yields CDR1 LNHDA and CDR2 SQIVND (reference sequence). J was trimmed by 6 bases and V by 6 bases; bases with no gene match: 14. This CDR3 spans 16 amino acids. CDR3 DNA: TGTGCCAGTAGCCCAACAGCGGGGGCCTTGATGGATACGCAGTATTTT. The encoded protein is CASSPTAGALMDTQYF.

This clonotype has ten or more counts. The chain employs TRBV14 and TRBJ2-1, with 10 positions matching TRBD1. Germline V gene lookup returns CDR1 SGHDN and CDR2 FVKESK. The CDR3 spans 16 residues. V was clipped by 1 base and J by 9 bases; unmatched bases: 9. Here the CDR3 DNA reads TGTGCCAGCAGCCAAGGTGACAGGGGGCTTCAGAGTGAGCAGTTCTTC. Protein product: CASSQGDRGLQSEQFF.

This clonotype was found many times. This chain connects TRBV18 to TRBJ1-6; D call uncertain. Germline V gene sequence: CDR1 KGHSH, CDR2 LQKENI. The CDR3 spans 14 residues. Trimming removed 2 bases at V and 7 bases at J, with 9 bases between. The chain's CDR3 is CASSPGPLNSPLHF. In nucleotides, the CDR3 is TGTGCCAGCTCACCAGGGCCGCTGAATTCACCCCTCCACTTT.

The V call is TRBV27, the J call TRBJ2-3; 7 positions match TRBD1. This CDR3 has 14 residues. Looked up from germline, CDR1 is MNHEY and CDR2 is SMNVEV (reference sequence). V lost 6 bases and J lost 10; bases outside the gene matches: 13. The CDR3 here is CASSLGTARVAQYF. The CDR3 nucleotides read TGTGCCAGCAGCCTCGGGACAGCCCGCGTTGCGCAGTATTTT.

At least ten counts were recorded for this clonotype. The chain recombines TRBV19 with TRBJ2-7; 8 bases are shared with TRBD1. Per the germline V gene, CDR1 is LNHDA and CDR2 is SQIVND (reference sequence). The CDR3 runs 12 residues. The J segment lost 3 bases and the V segment lost 10 bases, leaving 5 bases of the junction unmatched. This chain's CDR3 is CATRDRLYEQYF. The CDR3 coding sequence is TGTGCCACCCGGGACAGGCTCTACGAGCAGTACTTC. Full variable domain (outside the CDR3, taken from reference TRBV19 and TRBJ2-7): DGGITQSPKYLFRKEGQNVTLSCEQNLNHDAMYWYRQDPGQGLRLIYYSQIVNDFQKGDIAEGYSVSREKKESFPLTVTSAQKNPTAFYLCATRDRLYEQYFGPGTRLTVT.

Comment on this clonotype: This may arise from a read error, as a much more abundant clone is one base away. This sequence joins TRBV5-1 and TRBJ2-3; possibly TRBD2 for D (6 bases). The CDR3 consists of 14 residues. Germline V gene lookup returns CDR1 SGHRS and CDR2 YFSETQ. The CDR3 reads CASSLPTSTGTQYF. The CDR3 bases are TGCGCCAGCAGCTTACCCACTAGCACAGGTACGCAGTATTTT.

This clonotype occurred a few times. The rearrangement uses TRBV12-3 or TRBV12-4 and TRBJ2-1, with TRBD1 identical over 7 bases. This CDR3 is 13 amino acids long. Trimming at V came to 6 bases and at J to 5 bases, leaving 4 bases not matched to a gene. The CDR3 is CASRGQWHNEQFF. The CDR3, as DNA: TGTGCCAGCAGGGGACAGTGGCACAATGAGCAGTTCTTC.

The chain has TRBV30 and TRBJ1-1; D unresolved. The CDR3 has 12 amino acids. Germline-derived CDR1 and CDR2 are GTSNPN and SVGIG (reference sequence). Trimming cost V 3 bases and J 0 bases, with 5 bases left between them. The CDR3 loop is CAWRPMNTEAFF. CDR3 nucleotide sequence: TGTGCCTGGAGACCAATGAACACTGAAGCTTTCTTT.

Ten or more counts support this clonotype. V and J are TRBV5-6 and TRBJ2-6; D unclear. Germline values: CDR1 SGHDT, CDR2 YYEEEE. The V end was cut by 0 bases, the J end by 4 bases, with 11 bases between. The CDR3 runs to 16 residues. CDR3 bases: TGTGCCAGCAGCTTGGCTATCGCTTCCGGGGCCAACGTCCTGACTTTC. Protein product: CASSLAIASGANVLTF.

Ten or more counts support this clonotype. This chain connects TRBV4-1 to TRBJ1-6; a weak D match, TRBD1 (5 bases). Germline CDR1 reads MGHRA; CDR2 reads YSYEKL. The length of the CDR3 is 16 residues. V gave up 1 base and J gave up 3 bases, with 10 bases separating them. The CDR3 DNA follows: TGCGCCAGCAGCCAAGGGGGGACGGACTATAATTCACCCCTCCACTTT. Translated: CASSQGGTDYNSPLHF.

This clonotype was found many times. The rearrangement joins TRBV2 to TRBJ2-2; D is unclear. Trimming cost V 5 bases and J 6 bases, with 7 bases left between them. This CDR3 contains 12 residues. CDR1 is SNHLY, CDR2 FYNNEI, per germline. CDR3 in amino acids: CASSSAAGELFF. CDR3 nucleotides: TGTGCCAGCAGTTCGGCAGCCGGGGAGCTGTTTTTT.

This sequence joins TRBV7-2 and TRBJ1-4; 10 nucleotides align to TRBD1. This CDR3 contains 15 residues. V lost 5 bases and J lost 7; bases outside the gene matches: 7. The germline CDR1 and CDR2 sequences are SGHTA and FQGNSA. The CDR3 region is CASSLTGTGVEKLFF. The CDR3 DNA sequence: TGTGCCAGCAGCCTAACCGGGACAGGGGTTGAAAAACTGTTTTTT. The complete variable domain, with remaining parts taken from reference TRBV7-2 and TRBJ1-4, reads GAGVSQSPSNKVTEKGKDVELRCDPISGHTALYWYRQSLGQGLEFLIYFQGNSAPDKSGLPSDRFSAERTGGSVSTLTIQRTQQEDSAVYLCASSLTGTGVEKLFFGSGTQLSVL.

This clonotype was observed many times. The gene calls are TRBV7-3 and TRBJ2-6; D tentatively fits TRBD1 or TRBD2 (5 bases each). Germline values: CDR1 SGHTA, CDR2 FQGTGA. The CDR3 totals 20 residues. The V and J ends lost 2 bases and 0 bases respectively, with 20 bases between them. Here the CDR3 DNA reads TGTGCCAGCAGCTTACTGATCCCGGGACGCACAAGCTCTGGGGCCAACGTCCTGACTTTC. Protein sequence: CASSLLIPGRTSSGANVLTF.

The chain links TRBV3-1 to TRBJ2-5, with unresolved D. This CDR3 region has 15 residues. Germline assignment: CDR1 LGHDT and CDR2 YNNKEL (reference sequence). The V end lost 1 base, the J end lost 5 bases, and 14 bases lay between the germline ends. The CDR3, as DNA: TGTGCCAGCAGCCAAGCCTCCCTTACGCGGGAGACCCAGTACTTC. This gives the protein CASSQASLTRETQYF.

This clonotype was counted ten times or more. The chain links TRBV14 to TRBJ1-5, with a possible D match to TRBD1 (5 bases). CDR1 and CDR2 from the germline V gene are SGHDN and FVKESK. The CDR3 extends over 14 amino acids. V was cut by 5 bases and J by 5 bases, with 13 bases left in between. The CDR3 reads CASSVGGTDQPQHF. The CDR3 region has the DNA TGTGCCAGCAGCGTGGGGGGGACCGATCAGCCCCAGCATTTT.

Many counts were recorded for this clonotype. The gene calls are TRBV4-2 and TRBJ1-6, with D possibly being TRBD1 (5 bases). This CDR3 region has 17 residues. CDR1 and CDR2 from the germline V gene are LGHNA and YNFKEQ. With 0 bases removed from V and 7 bases from J, the gap between germline ends came to 16 bases. The CDR3 bases are TGTGCCAGCAGCCAAGACGCACCGGGACCTCGGAATTCACCCCTCCACTTT. Encoded protein: CASSQDAPGPRNSPLHF.